This TCR beta chain was captured in a study of cytomegalovirus exposure and HLA in healthy donors. Study-level results: Confirmation was obtained in vitro that a few CMV-associated chains are specific for CMV antigens.

PCR employed 60 Vbeta and 13 Jbeta primers. The data were produced by immunoSEQ multiplex PCR, yet TCRdb's version contains in-frame clones alone and is incomplete. The sample lists approximately 150,000 clones; roughly 82% were seen once. Details on this clone: Its specificity is unknown.

Germline values: CDR1 SNHLY, CDR2 FYNNEI. This CDR3 is 13 amino acids long. Trimming removed 5 bases from V and 8 bases from J; junction bases left unmatched: 6. The rearrangement links TRBV2 to TRBJ1-2; TRBD1 matches at 9 bases. This TCR was recovered from a middle-aged man in good health and CMV-seropositive. Sequencing was carried out using PBMCs. CDR3 sequence: CASSPTGGSGYTF. The CDR3 DNA reads TGTGCCAGCAGTCCAACAGGGGGCTCAGGCTACACCTTC.